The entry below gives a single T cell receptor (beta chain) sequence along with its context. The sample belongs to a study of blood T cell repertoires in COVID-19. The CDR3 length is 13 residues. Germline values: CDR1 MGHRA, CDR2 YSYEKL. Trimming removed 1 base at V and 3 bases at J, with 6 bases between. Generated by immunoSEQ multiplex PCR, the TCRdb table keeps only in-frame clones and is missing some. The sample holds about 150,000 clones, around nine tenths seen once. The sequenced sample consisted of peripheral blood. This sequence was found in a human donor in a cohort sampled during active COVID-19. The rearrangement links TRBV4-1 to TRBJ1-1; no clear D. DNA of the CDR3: TGCGCCAGCAGCCAAGCCCCGGACACTGAAGCTTTCTTT. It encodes CASSQAPDTEAFF.